Each of the 4 T cell receptor beta chains below was sequenced from the same sample in a study of T cells in Graves' hyperthyroidism and ophthalmopathy (dated by TCRdb to the late 2010s). Libraries came from multiplex PCR. Sequencing took place on an Illumina HiSeq 2000. Amplification of TCR beta CDR3 regions was carried out from RNA transcripts. The first round of RT-PCR for the TCR CDR3 was performed with the HTBI primer set and the Qiagen OneStep RT-PCR kit. Using fastp at Q25 and MiXCR, TCRdb reprocessed the public reads and kept productive beta chains. All rows with the same CDR3 protein become a single entry with the most common DNA and genes. For this sample the table gives under 350,000 distinct CDR3 sequences, of which about an eighth were detected only once. The ten largest account for roughly 8.5% of the sample. The source material was blood. The receptor set was obtained from a woman in her twenties or thirties with Graves' hyperthyroidism that later progressed to Graves' ophthalmopathy.

This clonotype was observed at least ten times. V gene TRBV11-2 combines with J gene TRBJ2-1, with 7 bases that match TRBD2. CDR1 and CDR2 from the germline V gene are SGHAT and FQNNGV. The V gene end was trimmed by 4 bases and the J gene end by 9 bases; junction bases not matched to a gene: 15. The CDR3 has 16 amino acids. CDR3 loop: CASSSRAGVLIGEQFF. CDR3 DNA: TGTGCCAGCAGCTCCCGGGCGGGGGTCCTGATCGGTGAGCAGTTCTTC. The entire variable domain, with the rest obtained from reference TRBV11-2 and TRBJ2-1, is as follows: EAGVAQSPRYKIIEKRQSVAFWCNPISGHATLYWYQQILGQGPKLLIQFQNNGVVDDSQLPKDRFSAERLKGVDSTLKIQPAKLEDSAVYLCASSSRAGVLIGEQFFGPGTRLTVL.

The gene calls are TRBV7-3 and TRBJ2-2; the D gene is possibly TRBD1 (6 bases). The V end lost 5 bases, the J end lost 8 bases, and 18 bases lay between the germline ends. The CDR3 sequence is 15 residues long. Germline V gene lookup returns CDR1 SGHTA and CDR2 FQGTGA. CDR3 in DNA: TGTGCCAGCAGCCTCCGGACAGATACACCGGGGGAGCTGTTTTTT. This gives the protein CASSLRTDTPGELFF.

The sample holds many counts of this clonotype. V usage is TRBV14 and J usage is TRBJ2-1, with a weak D call TRBD2 (6 bases). CDR3 length: 16 amino acids. Germline loops: CDR1 SGHDN, CDR2 FVKESK. V shed 5 bases and J shed 1 base, with 15 bases lying between them. The DNA of the CDR3 is TGTGCCAGCAGCTTCTTTAGGAGGGGTTCCTACAATGAGCAGTTCTTC. As protein: CASSFFRRGSYNEQFF.

Many counts were recorded for this clonotype. CDR3 bases: TGTGCCAGCAGACCAAGCTCGGGAGTCTCGGGGGGCGCCTACAATGAGCAGTTCTTC. Amino acid sequence: CASRPSSGVSGGAYNEQFF. The chain links TRBV28 to TRBJ2-1; D possibly corresponds to TRBD2 (7 bases). The CDR3 is 19 amino acids. Looked up from germline, CDR1 is MDHEN and CDR2 is SYDVKM. V dropped 6 bases and J dropped 2 bases, with 26 bases sitting between them.